This T cell receptor beta chain was obtained from a study of T cell responses to AZD1222 COVID-19 vaccine. Study-wide results and limits: Two doses of AZD1222 preceded a rise in Spike-specific TCR breadth and depth. It was only after the peak T cell response that any repertoires were sampled. Only 6 or 7 individuals given AZD1222 were seropositive at baseline.

The table came from immunoSEQ multiplex PCR; TCRdb's copy has only in-frame clones and leaves some out. The sample holds about 170,000 clones, 87% seen once. This CDR3 contains 16 residues. A note on this clone: Its target is not known.

The origin of this receptor is an adult who received the AZD1222 COVID-19 vaccine. The V gene is TRBV21-1, the J gene TRBJ1-4. TRBV21-1 is an annotated pseudogene. This material consisted of peripheral blood, taken 28 days after the second AZD1222 dose. This chain's CDR3 is CASYQRSPTTNEKLFF. The CDR3, as DNA: TGTGCCAGCTATCAGCGGAGCCCAACAACTAATGAAAAACTGTTTTTT.